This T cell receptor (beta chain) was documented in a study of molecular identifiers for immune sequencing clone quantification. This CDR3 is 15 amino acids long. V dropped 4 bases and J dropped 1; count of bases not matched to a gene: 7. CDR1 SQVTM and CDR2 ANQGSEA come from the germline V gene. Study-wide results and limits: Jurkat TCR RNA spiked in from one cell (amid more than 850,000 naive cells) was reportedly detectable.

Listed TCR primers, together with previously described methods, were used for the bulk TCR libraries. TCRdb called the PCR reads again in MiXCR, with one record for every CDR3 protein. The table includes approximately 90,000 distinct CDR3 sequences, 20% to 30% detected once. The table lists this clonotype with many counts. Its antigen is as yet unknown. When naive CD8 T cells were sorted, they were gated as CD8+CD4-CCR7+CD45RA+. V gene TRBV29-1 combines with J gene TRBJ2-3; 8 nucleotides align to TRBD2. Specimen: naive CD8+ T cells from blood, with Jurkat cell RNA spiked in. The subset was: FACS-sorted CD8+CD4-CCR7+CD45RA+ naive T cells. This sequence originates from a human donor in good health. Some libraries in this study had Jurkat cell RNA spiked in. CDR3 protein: CSVVPLSGGTDTQYF. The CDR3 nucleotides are TGCAGCGTTGTACCCCTTAGCGGGGGCACAGATACGCAGTATTTT.